Described below is a single TCR beta chain sequence and its context. The sample is drawn from a study of shared clonotypes between healthy human individuals. About the study: Three plates were used per donor for CD4 naive, three for CD4 memory, two for CD8 naive and one for CD8 memory.

Naive CD8 isolation took CD45RO-negative cells positively selected for CCR7 and excluded terminally differentiated effector memory CD45RA+ cells. Deletions cut 7 bases from V and 3 bases from J, with 13 bases between. CDR1 and CDR2 from the germline V gene are MNHEY and SMNVEV (reference sequence). The CDR3 is made up of 14 amino acids. Using 200 ng DNA, roughly 33,000 T cell genomes, the sorted-subset replicate PCRs were run. Only in-frame clones appear in the TCRdb table, and some are missing; sequencing was by immunoSEQ multiplex PCR. This sample has roughly 1,800,000 clones, with about 95% found just once.

The clonotype originates from a man between 18 and 29 years old in good health. The V call is TRBV27, the J call TRBJ2-1; D possibly matches TRBD1 or TRBD2 (5 bases each). Sequenced material: naive CD8+ T cells sorted from blood. The CDR3 reads CASTPRGDYNEQFF. The CDR3 DNA follows: TGTGCCAGCACCCCTAGGGGAGACTACAATGAGCAGTTCTTC.